Presented here are 28 T cell receptor beta chains from one specimen sequenced in a study of CD8 T cells in Susac syndrome. With random hexamers, reverse transcription was performed on about 0.45 to 1 ug of RNA. TCRdb ran MiXCR on the immunoSEQ multiplex PCR reads and lists one entry per CDR3 protein. Of 150,000 or so distinct CDR3 sequences in the sample, around 94% were seen once. Sequenced input: CD4+ T cells from PBMCs. Every receptor here comes from a human donor with multiple sclerosis.

The chain links TRBV7-9 to TRBJ1-2, with 8 bases aligning to TRBD1. This CDR3 region has 12 residues. CDR1 is SEHNR, CDR2 FQNEAQ, per germline (reference sequence). With 5 bases clipped from V and 6 bases from J, the junction kept 2 bases outside the gene matches. CDR3 coding DNA: TGTGCCAGCAGCCCGACAGGGGATGGCTACACCTTC. As protein: CASSPTGDGYTF.

This chain uses TRBV5-1 with TRBJ2-5, with a tentative D call TRBD1 (6 bases). The germline CDR1 and CDR2 sequences are SGHRS and YFSETQ. V lost 0 bases and J lost 2, with 8 bases in between. CDR3 size: 14 residues. The CDR3 loop is CASSLGQEQETQYF. The DNA for the CDR3 is TGCGCCAGCAGCTTGGGACAGGAACAAGAGACCCAGTACTTC.

J is TRBJ1-5 and V is TRBV7-2; D remains unclear. The V end was cut by 7 bases, the J end by 7 bases, with 11 bases between. The CDR3 loop spans 12 amino acids. In germline, CDR1 is SGHTA, CDR2 FQGNSA. CDR3 loop: CASTTPGQPQHF. Here the CDR3 DNA reads TGTGCCAGCACGACTCCGGGCCAGCCCCAGCATTTT.

The rearrangement joins TRBV19 to TRBJ1-5; 7 nucleotides agree with TRBD1. CDR3 length equals 15 residues. Germline CDR1 is LNHDA and CDR2 is SQIVND (reference sequence). The V segment lost 5 bases and the J segment 7 bases; nucleotides outside the gene matches: 11. CDR3 sequence: CASSPQDREGQPQHF. CDR3 bases: TGTGCCAGTAGTCCCCAAGACAGGGAGGGACAGCCCCAGCATTTT.

This chain connects TRBV9 to TRBJ1-2; perhaps TRBD1 as D (5 bases). V lost 2 bases, J lost 13 bases, and 18 bases lay in between. This CDR3 contains 13 residues. Germline V CDR1 and CDR2: SGDLS, YYNGEE. Written as DNA, the CDR3 is TGTGCCAGCAGCGTCGAGGGGACCGGTAGAGGCACCTTC. Protein: CASSVEGTGRGTF.

This clonotype was recorded only once. The V gene is TRBV5-1, the J gene TRBJ2-3; 7 positions match TRBD1. Germline assignment: CDR1 SGHRS and CDR2 YFSETQ. This CDR3 is 14 amino acids long. Trimming cost V 0 bases and J 6 bases; bases outside gene matches: 4. The CDR3 nucleotides read TGCGCCAGCAGCTTGGCCAGGGGGTATGATACGCAGTATTTT. Translating gives CASSLARGYDTQYF.

The chain joins TRBV20-1 to TRBJ1-5; possible D gene TRBD1, 6 bases. The CDR3 contains 15 residues. The germline V and J ends were trimmed by 3 bases and 3 bases, with 15 bases remaining between them. Germline V gene lookup returns CDR1 DFQATT and CDR2 SNEGSKA (reference sequence). DNA of the CDR3: TGCAGTGCTAGTCTGGGGGGCACGAACAATCAGCCCCAGCATTTT. Its protein is CSASLGGTNNQPQHF.

This sequence joins TRBV18 and TRBJ2-7; D may be TRBD1 (6 bases). The CDR3 is 14 residues long. Looked up from germline, CDR1 is KGHSH and CDR2 is LQKENI. V lost 6 bases to trimming and J lost 6 bases, with 18 bases between them. The CDR3: CASSPDRKASEQYF. The CDR3, as DNA: TGTGCCAGCTCTCCAGACAGGAAGGCAAGCGAGCAGTACTTC.

V is TRBV2 and J is TRBJ2-5, with TRBD2 as a possible D gene (5 bases). Trimming pared 4 bases from V and 0 bases from J, leaving 12 bases between. The CDR3 is made up of 15 amino acids. Germline V gene sequence: CDR1 SNHLY, CDR2 FYNNEI. CDR3 region: CASSASSSYQETQYF. The DNA of the CDR3 is TGTGCCAGCAGTGCTAGCTCGTCGTACCAAGAGACCCAGTACTTC.

This chain connects TRBV10-3 to TRBJ2-5, with 9 bases fitting TRBD2. Trimming took 2 bases from V and 3 from J; bases not matched to a gene: 10. The CDR3 runs to 17 residues. Germline assignment: CDR1 ENHRY and CDR2 SYGVKD. The CDR3 sequence is CAISETLAGVSEETQYF. CDR3 DNA sequence: TGTGCCATCAGTGAGACATTAGCGGGAGTCTCGGAAGAGACCCAGTACTTC.

The chain uses TRBV5-1 and TRBJ2-7; the D gene is possibly TRBD1 (6 bases). CDR1 SGHRS and CDR2 YFSETQ come from the germline V gene. CDR3 length equals 14 residues. V dropped 0 bases and J dropped 0 bases, with 7 bases sitting between them. Here the CDR3 DNA reads TGCGCCAGCAGCTTGGCGGACAGCTCCTACGAGCAGTACTTC. It is translated as CASSLADSSYEQYF.

The rearrangement uses TRBV20-1 and TRBJ2-7, with D maybe TRBD1 (6 bases). This CDR3 is built from 14 residues. Germline lookup yields CDR1 DFQATT and CDR2 SNEGSKA (reference sequence). Trimming shortened V by 6 bases and J by 6 bases, and 21 bases separated the two germline ends. CDR3 DNA sequence: TGCAGTGCCATGCTCTCCGGGACACTCACCGAGCAGTACTTC. Its protein product is CSAMLSGTLTEQYF.

This clonotype was seen only once. The chain is built from TRBV5-1 and TRBJ2-7; TRBD2 agrees at 7 bases. Losses at the gene ends were 0 bases for V and 3 bases for J; bases not matched to a gene: 6. CDR1 SGHRS and CDR2 YFSETQ come from the germline V gene. CDR3 length: 15 residues. The CDR3 reads CASSLVTSSYYEQYF. The CDR3 DNA reads as TGCGCCAGCAGCTTGGTGACTAGCTCTTACTACGAGCAGTACTTC.

J is TRBJ1-1 and V is TRBV5-1; TRBD1 matches at 7 bases. CDR1 is SGHRS, CDR2 YFSETQ, per germline. V shed 0 bases and J 5 bases; nucleotides not matched to a gene: 4. The CDR3 extends over 14 amino acids. The CDR3 protein is CASSLGPTGTEAFF. The DNA for the CDR3 is TGCGCCAGCAGCTTGGGACCGACAGGGACTGAAGCTTTCTTT. Together with reference TRBV5-1 and TRBJ1-1, the CDR3 gives the full variable domain: KAGVTQTPRYLIKTRGQQVTLSCSPISGHRSVSWYQQTPGQGLQFLFEYFSETQRNKGNFPGRFSGRQFSNSRSEMNVSTLELGDSALYLCASSLGPTGTEAFFGQGTRLTVV.

This clonotype was seen a single time. The chain employs TRBV27 and TRBJ2-3; no definite D call. Germline values: CDR1 MNHEY, CDR2 SMNVEV (reference sequence). V was trimmed by 1 base and J by 6 bases, leaving 8 bases between them. The CDR3 spans 13 residues. The CDR3 reads CASSLWGDDTQYF. CDR3 bases: TGTGCCAGCAGTTTATGGGGTGACGATACGCAGTATTTT.

The chain employs TRBV27 and TRBJ1-2; 11 bases are shared with TRBD1. Looked up from germline, CDR1 is MNHEY and CDR2 is SMNVEV (reference sequence). The CDR3 totals 17 residues. V trimming: 4 bases; J trimming: 7 bases; junction bases outside the gene matches: 14. CDR3 bases: TGTGCCAGCAGTTGGGGGGGGACAGGGGGGGCACCTGTTGGCTACACCTTC. This sequence encodes CASSWGGTGGAPVGYTF.

The J gene is TRBJ1-1, the V gene TRBV20-1; 9 nucleotides match TRBD1. This CDR3 has 14 amino acids. Germline CDR1 DFQATT, CDR2 SNEGSKA (reference sequence). Trimming at V came to 1 base and at J to 9 bases, leaving 9 bases not matched to a gene. The CDR3 DNA sequence: TGCAGTGCTAGAGGCGCCGGACAGGGGATGCAAGCTTTCTTT. Protein sequence: CSARGAGQGMQAFF.

This chain uses TRBV3-1 with TRBJ2-5; D ambiguous. The length of the CDR3 is 14 residues. In germline, CDR1 is LGHDT, CDR2 YNNKEL (reference sequence). Trimming stripped 1 base from V and 5 bases from J, with 11 bases between. CDR3 nucleotides: TGTGCCAGCAGCCAAGTATCCCCCCCGGAGACCCAGTACTTC. This translates into CASSQVSPPETQYF.

V gene TRBV29-1 combines with J gene TRBJ2-3; tentatively, D is TRBD1 (6 bases). V lost 4 bases, J lost 5 bases, and 10 bases lay in between. Germline values: CDR1 SQVTM, CDR2 ANQGSEA. The CDR3 has 12 residues. Written as DNA, the CDR3 is TGCAGCGTTGGGCAGGGGAAAGATACGCAGTATTTT. Its protein product is CSVGQGKDTQYF.

The chain couples TRBV19 to TRBJ1-2; TRBD1 matches 7 bases. The CDR3 totals 13 residues. The germline gives CDR1 LNHDA, CDR2 SQIVND (reference sequence). V lost 4 bases, J lost 4 bases, and 3 bases stayed unmatched. The CDR3 sequence is CASSTTGSYGYTF. DNA for the CDR3: TGTGCCAGTAGTACGACAGGGTCCTATGGCTACACCTTC.

V gene TRBV6-2 or TRBV6-3 combines with J gene TRBJ2-7, with TRBD1 matching 8 bases. CDR1 MNHEY and CDR2 SVGEGT come from the germline V gene. CDR3 length: 14 amino acids. The junction had 5 bases not matched to a gene; V was cut back by 2 bases and J by 5 bases. DNA of the CDR3: TGTGCCAGCAGTTACCCAGGACAGGGAGACGAGCAGTACTTC. It translates to CASSYPGQGDEQYF.

CDR3 coding DNA: TGCGCCAGCAGCTTGGAGCGGAATAACAATGAGCAGTTCTTC. This encodes CASSLERNNNEQFF. The J gene is TRBJ2-1, the V gene TRBV5-1; perhaps TRBD2 as D (5 bases). Germline V gives CDR1 SGHRS, CDR2 YFSETQ. V lost 0 bases to trimming and J lost 5 bases, with 9 bases between them. The CDR3 loop spans 14 amino acids.

This chain joins TRBV3-1 and TRBJ2-6; TRBD1 or TRBD2 may be the D gene (6 bases each). Trimming stripped 3 bases from V and 0 bases from J, with 15 bases between. From germline, CDR1 is LGHDT and CDR2 YNNKEL (reference sequence). This CDR3 region has 18 residues. The CDR3 coding sequence is TGTGCCAGCAGCCAGGCGAGGGGGGCCCACTCTGGGGCCAACGTCCTGACTTTC. This sequence encodes CASSQARGAHSGANVLTF.

The chain employs TRBV24-1 and TRBJ2-7; D call uncertain. Germline V gene data show CDR1 as KGHDR and CDR2 as SFDVKD. V was shortened by 2 bases and J by 2 bases, with 15 bases between the two germline ends. The CDR3 is 16 residues long. This CDR3 reads CATSDSSGSATYEQYF. The DNA of the CDR3 is TGTGCCACCAGTGATTCCTCCGGGTCGGCGACCTACGAGCAGTACTTC.

The chain uses TRBV5-1 and TRBJ2-7; D might be TRBD1 or TRBD2, each matching 5 bases. V gave up 0 bases and J gave up 9 bases, with 13 bases separating them. Germline CDR1 SGHRS, CDR2 YFSETQ. The CDR3 covers 13 residues. The CDR3 DNA reads as TGCGCCAGCAGCTTGGCGGAGAGGGACGGGCAGTACTTC. The encoded protein is CASSLAERDGQYF.

The chain links TRBV7-2 to TRBJ2-3; 7 bases match TRBD1. Germline values: CDR1 SGHTA, CDR2 FQGNSA. There are 14 residues in the CDR3. J lost 6 bases, V lost 5 bases, and 8 bases had no gene match. The CDR3 region is CASSDRAGDDTQYF. CDR3 DNA: TGTGCCAGCAGCGACAGGGCAGGGGACGATACGCAGTATTTT.

V and J are TRBV7-9 and TRBJ2-7; D remains unclear. Germline V gene sequence: CDR1 SEHNR, CDR2 FQNEAQ (reference sequence). There are 15 residues in the CDR3. V shed 5 bases and J shed 7 bases, with 21 bases lying between them. The CDR3 is CASSRVGEIEKEQYF. CDR3 bases: TGTGCCAGCAGCAGGGTGGGTGAAATCGAGAAAGAGCAGTACTTC. The full variable domain, its missing parts supplied by reference TRBV7-9 and TRBJ2-7, is DTGVSQNPRHKITKRGQNVTFRCDPISEHNRLYWYRQTLGQGPEFLTYFQNEAQLEKSRLLSDRFSAERPKGSFSTLEIQRTEQGDSAMYLCASSRVGEIEKEQYFGPGTRLTVT.

This chain joins TRBV7-9 and TRBJ1-1; no clear D. Germline loops: CDR1 SEHNR, CDR2 FQNEAQ (reference sequence). The CDR3 covers 13 residues. V lost 3 bases and J 2 bases, leaving 7 bases between the germline ends. CDR3 DNA sequence: TGTGCCAGCAGCTTCGAGCCAAACACTGAAGCTTTCTTT. Translated: CASSFEPNTEAFF. The whole variable domain, filled in from reference TRBV7-9 and TRBJ1-1, reads DTGVSQNPRHKITKRGQNVTFRCDPISEHNRLYWYRQTLGQGPEFLTYFQNEAQLEKSRLLSDRFSAERPKGSFSTLEIQRTEQGDSAMYLCASSFEPNTEAFFGQGTRLTVV.